These 26 T cell receptor beta chains were sequenced from one sample in a study of blood T cell repertoires in COVID-19 (dated by TCRdb to 2020 to 2021). The method behind the library was the immunoSEQ multiplex PCR assay. The table comes from immuneACCESS by way of TCRdb, which keeps in-frame sequences with V and J called. Part of the clones is missing from these tables; in studies checked, under half for an unresolved V gene and the rest for unknown reasons. For this sample there are around 95,000 clones; just under 80% appear just once. Around a third of the sample rests with the top ten. Sequencing was performed on peripheral blood. Source of these receptors: a man between 65 and 85 years old with active or convalescent COVID-19.

This clone was detected once. The chain links TRBV12-3 or TRBV12-4 to TRBJ1-2; TRBD1 matches 10 bases. The CDR3 runs to 13 residues. Trimming removed 4 bases from V and 7 bases from J; junction bases left unmatched: 3. CDR3 sequence (DNA): TGTGCCAGCAGTTGGGACAGGGGACTTGGCTACACCTTC. Protein sequence: CASSWDRGLGYTF.

The rearrangement joins TRBV28 to TRBJ1-1, with no clear D. V was clipped by 2 bases and J by 4 bases, with 8 bases between them. Germline V gene data show CDR1 as MDHEN and CDR2 as SYDVKM. There are 13 residues in the CDR3. In DNA form, the CDR3 reads TGTGCCAGCAGTTTAGAGTGGAGCACTGAAGCTTTCTTT. Amino acids: CASSLEWSTEAFF. The variable domain in full, with the rest retrieved from reference TRBV28 and TRBJ1-1, is DVKVTQSSRYLVKRTGEKVFLECVQDMDHENMFWYRQDPGLGLRLIYFSYDVKMKEKGDIPEGYSVSREKKERFSLILESASTNQTSMYLCASSLEWSTEAFFGQGTRLTVV.

This clone was counted only a few times. The chain uses TRBV4-3 and TRBJ1-4; weak D call: TRBD1 (5 bases). The CDR3 runs to 15 residues. Per germline, CDR1 LGHNA and CDR2 YSLEER. V gave up 4 bases and J gave up 8 bases, with 17 bases separating them. CDR3 nucleotides: TGCGCCAGCAGCCCCCTGGGGGGGGAGGGCGAAAAACTGTTTTTT. It specifies CASSPLGGEGEKLFF.

The V gene is TRBV5-1, the J gene TRBJ2-1, with a weak D call TRBD1 (5 bases). This CDR3 is 14 amino acids long. The V and J ends lost 0 bases and 8 bases respectively, with 12 bases between them. Germline V gene sequence: CDR1 SGHRS, CDR2 YFSETQ. In DNA form, the CDR3 reads TGCGCCAGCAGCTTGGCCCAAAGGGGCCATGAGCAGTTCTTC. Amino acids: CASSLAQRGHEQFF.

This clone appeared once. The chain has TRBV19 and TRBJ2-1, with a possible D match to TRBD2 (5 bases). Germline V gene data show CDR1 as LNHDA and CDR2 as SQIVND (reference sequence). V was pared by 6 bases and J by 8 bases, with 14 bases between. The CDR3 covers 13 residues. The CDR3 DNA follows: TGTGCCAGTAGCTCCCTAGCTGGCCATGAGCAGTTCTTC. Translation: CASSSLAGHEQFF.

This sequence joins TRBV10-1 and TRBJ2-1, with 7 bases matching TRBD1. V was pared by 3 bases and J by 0 bases, with 8 bases of the junction left unmatched. This CDR3 is built from 17 residues. Germline V CDR1 and CDR2: WNHNN, SYGVQD (reference sequence). The CDR3 here is CASSDWDRISSYNEQFF. The CDR3 nucleotides read TGCGCCAGCAGTGATTGGGACAGAATAAGCTCCTACAATGAGCAGTTCTTC.

The chain has TRBV30 and TRBJ1-4; 9 bases are a match to TRBD1. Germline V gene sequence: CDR1 GTSNPN, CDR2 SVGIG (reference sequence). V was clipped by 4 bases and J by 8 bases; unmatched bases: 5. The CDR3 loop spans 13 amino acids. The CDR3 DNA reads TGTGCCTGGAAGGGACAGGGTCCCGAAAAACTGTTTTTT. It codes for CAWKGQGPEKLFF.

The genes are TRBV5-1 and TRBJ2-3; 8 bases match TRBD1. Trimming took 4 bases from V and 8 from J; bases not matched to a gene: 9. From germline, CDR1 is SGHRS and CDR2 YFSETQ. CDR3 length: 14 amino acids. This CDR3 is CASSGTGGDVTQYF. As DNA, the CDR3 is TGCGCCAGCAGCGGGACAGGCGGGGACGTTACGCAGTATTTT.

The V and J genes are TRBV4-1 and TRBJ2-7, with TRBD2 matching 12 bases. This CDR3 spans 16 amino acids. Germline assignment: CDR1 MGHRA and CDR2 YSYEKL. After removal of 3 bases from V and 3 bases from J, the junction contained 6 bases not matched to a gene. This CDR3 is CASSQRLAGVDYEQYF. In DNA form, the CDR3 reads TGCGCCAGCAGCCAGAGACTAGCGGGGGTAGACTACGAGCAGTACTTC.

The chain links TRBV3-1 (or the pseudogene TRBV3-2) to TRBJ1-1; D is possibly TRBD1 (5 bases). V lost 2 bases, J lost 4 bases, and 5 bases lay in between. The germline CDR1 and CDR2 sequences are LGHDT and YNNKEL (reference sequence). CDR3 length: 12 amino acids. Here the CDR3 reads CASSQTGTEAFF. The CDR3 DNA follows: TGTGCCAGCAGCCAAACAGGCACTGAAGCTTTCTTT.

The chain combines TRBV5-6 with TRBJ2-7; D unclear. The CDR3 is 14 amino acids. Trimming left V 0 bases short and J 0 bases short, with 7 bases between. Germline V gene data show CDR1 as SGHDT and CDR2 as YYEEEE. This chain's CDR3 is CASSLGLNSYEQYF. DNA for the CDR3: TGTGCCAGCAGCTTGGGGCTCAACTCCTACGAGCAGTACTTC.

For the CDR3, the DNA is TGTGCCATCAGTCCGGGACTAGCGGGAGTCAACGAGCAGTACTTC. Its translation: CAISPGLAGVNEQYF. The V gene is TRBV10-3, the J gene TRBJ2-7; 14 bases agree with TRBD2. The CDR3 is 15 amino acids. Trimming at V came to 5 bases and at J to 5 bases, leaving 5 bases not matched to a gene. Germline V gene data show CDR1 as ENHRY and CDR2 as SYGVKD.

The gene calls are TRBV10-2 and TRBJ1-3, with a possible D match to TRBD1 (6 bases). Per germline, CDR1 WSHSY and CDR2 SAAADI. The V and J ends lost 7 bases and 2 bases respectively, with 18 bases between them. This CDR3 is 16 amino acids long. The chain's CDR3 is CASTPTGRIPGNTIYF. The CDR3 coding sequence is TGCGCCAGCACTCCGACAGGTCGGATTCCTGGAAACACCATATATTTT.

This clone showed up just a few times. The rearrangement joins TRBV19 to TRBJ2-5; 10 bases map to TRBD1. V shed 5 bases and J 4 bases; nucleotides not matched to a gene: 7. The CDR3 spans 15 residues. CDR1 LNHDA and CDR2 SQIVND come from the germline V gene (reference sequence). The CDR3 sequence is CASSLTGQGRETQYF. The CDR3 nucleotides read TGTGCCAGTAGTCTTACGGGACAGGGGCGAGAGACCCAGTACTTC.

J is TRBJ1-3 and V is TRBV7-6; maybe TRBD1 (5 bases). With 8 bases removed from V and 0 bases from J, the gap between germline ends came to 23 bases. The CDR3 is 18 residues long. CDR1 SGHVS and CDR2 FNYEAQ come from the germline V gene. The CDR3 DNA is TGTGCCAGCGCAAAGGGCGGGACCGCGTCCCACTCTGGAAACACCATATATTTT. It specifies CASAKGGTASHSGNTIYF.

V usage is TRBV2 and J usage is TRBJ2-7; 9 bases are a match to TRBD2. V gave up 8 bases and J gave up 1 base; unmatched junction bases: 6. Germline V gives CDR1 SNHLY, CDR2 FYNNEI. The CDR3 loop spans 14 amino acids. CDR3 DNA sequence: TGTGCCAGCCATATGACTAGCGGATCCTACGAGCAGTACTTC. Translated, it gives CASHMTSGSYEQYF. Complete variable domain (other parts from reference TRBV2 and TRBJ2-7): EPEVTQTPSHQVTQMGQEVILRCVPISNHLYFYWYRQILGQKVEFLVSFYNNEISEKSEIFDDQFSVERPDGSNFTLKIRSTKLEDSAMYFCASHMTSGSYEQYFGPGTRLTVT.

This clone is a singleton in its sample. The V and J genes are TRBV19 and TRBJ2-7; D perhaps matches TRBD2 (6 bases). CDR1 and CDR2 from the germline V gene are LNHDA and SQIVND (reference sequence). The CDR3 runs 14 residues. Trimming took 6 bases from V and 3 from J, leaving 15 bases between them. The CDR3 spells CASRRDVAGYEQYF. The DNA of the CDR3 is TGTGCCAGTAGGCGGGACGTCGCTGGCTACGAGCAGTACTTC. Looking up the rest from reference TRBV19 and TRBJ2-7 gives the full variable domain: DGGITQSPKYLFRKEGQNVTLSCEQNLNHDAMYWYRQDPGQGLRLIYYSQIVNDFQKGDIAEGYSVSREKKESFPLTVTSAQKNPTAFYLCASRRDVAGYEQYFGPGTRLTVT.

This clone has a handful of counts. The chain couples TRBV18 to TRBJ1-4, with D perhaps matching TRBD1 (5 bases). Trimming cost V 3 bases and J 2 bases, with 13 bases left between them. The CDR3 has 16 residues. CDR1 and CDR2 (germline): KGHSH, LQKENI. The CDR3, as DNA: TGTGCCAGCTCACCTACGACAGTCGGCACTAATGAAAAACTGTTTTTT. Translation gives CASSPTTVGTNEKLFF.

This chain joins TRBV4-2 and TRBJ2-2; D perhaps matches TRBD2 (6 bases). CDR3 length equals 15 residues. V lost 2 bases to trimming and J lost 3 bases, with 10 bases between them. Germline V gene lookup returns CDR1 LGHNA and CDR2 YNFKEQ. The CDR3 here is CASSQPTSYTGELFF. The CDR3 bases are TGTGCCAGCAGCCAACCGACTAGTTACACCGGGGAGCTGTTTTTT.

The genes are TRBV11-2 and TRBJ2-6; D unresolved. The V end was cut by 5 bases, the J end by 1 base, with 9 bases between. This CDR3 is built from 15 residues. CDR1 is SGHAT, CDR2 FQNNGV, per germline. This chain's CDR3 is CASSPPQSGANVLTF. The CDR3 coding sequence is TGTGCCAGCAGCCCTCCCCAGTCTGGGGCCAACGTCCTGACTTTC.

In its sample, this clone was seen once. CDR3 residues: CATSRDRTGVHSDTQYF. CDR3 bases: TGTGCCACCAGCAGGGACCGGACGGGAGTCCATTCAGATACGCAGTATTTT. The chain couples TRBV15 to TRBJ2-3; D might be TRBD2 (6 bases). The CDR3 consists of 17 residues. From germline, CDR1 is LNHNV and CDR2 YYDKDF (reference sequence). V was cut by 3 bases and J by 4 bases, with 20 bases left in between.

The chain uses TRBV24-1 and TRBJ1-1; D remains unclear. Trimming removed 6 bases at V and 3 bases at J, with 7 bases between. The germline V gene encodes CDR1 KGHDR and CDR2 SFDVKD. The CDR3 covers 12 residues. The CDR3 region is CATSLGDTEAFF. CDR3 nucleotide sequence: TGTGCCACCAGTCTCGGGGACACTGAAGCTTTCTTT.

On this clone itself: A junction boundary mismatches the germline segment, possibly from a read error. V is TRBV20-1 and J is TRBJ1-2; 10 bases align to TRBD1. Germline CDR1 is DFQATT and CDR2 is SNEGSKA (reference sequence). The CDR3 loop spans 9 amino acids. For the CDR3, the DNA is TGCAGTGCTGGGACAGGGGAACACTTC. Protein: CSAGTGEHF.

This sequence joins TRBV10-3 and TRBJ1-1; D is possibly TRBD1 (5 bases). The CDR3 is made up of 14 amino acids. The V gene lost 6 bases and the J gene lost 0 bases, with 11 bases spanning the gap. From germline, CDR1 is ENHRY and CDR2 SYGVKD. The DNA of the CDR3 is TGTGCCATCAGCCCGACAGCCATGAACACTGAAGCTTTCTTT. It is translated as CAISPTAMNTEAFF.

The V and J genes are TRBV15 and TRBJ2-1; tentative D call: TRBD2 (6 bases). The germline V gene encodes CDR1 LNHNV and CDR2 YYDKDF (reference sequence). V was shortened by 4 bases and J by 4 bases, with 11 bases between the two germline ends. The CDR3 extends over 14 amino acids. The CDR3 nucleotides read TGTGCCACCAGCATCCCGGGAGCTTACAATGAGCAGTTCTTC. Residues: CATSIPGAYNEQFF.

The count of this clone is one. CDR3 protein: CASSQDLGQTNEKLFF. The DNA for the CDR3 is TGCGCCAGCAGCCAAGATCTAGGACAGACTAATGAAAAACTGTTTTTT. This rearrangement joins TRBV4-3 to TRBJ1-4, with D perhaps TRBD1 (6 bases). CDR3 size: 16 residues. Germline V gene data show CDR1 as LGHNA and CDR2 as YSLEER. Trimming took off 0 bases at V and 2 bases at J, with 10 bases between the two ends.